This T cell receptor (beta chain) originates from a study of CD8+ T cells in alopecia areata. Regarding the study as a whole: Tofacitinib significantly reduced both scalp clonality and expanded CD8+ clones among the top 100.

Isolated RNA was reverse transcribed into cDNA used as the sequencing template. The method was immunoSEQ multiplex PCR; TCRdb's version includes in-frame clones alone and lacks a portion of them. The data contain some 96,000 clones, 60% to 65% of them singletons. Treatment described: oral pan-JAK inhibitor, 5-10 mg twice daily. The germline V and J ends were trimmed by 0 bases and 2 bases, with 11 bases remaining between them. This CDR3 has 15 residues. The germline CDR1 and CDR2 sequences are SGDLS and YYNGEE. Regarding this clone: Antigen specificity is unknown.

The chain couples TRBV9 to TRBJ1-1, with D possibly matching TRBD1 (5 bases). The input for sequencing was CD8+ T cells sorted from blood, taken at week 4, from a patient treated with tofacitinib. The TCR comes from a human donor with alopecia areata. CDR3: CASSVGGSPNTEAFF. CDR3 DNA: TGTGCCAGCAGCGTAGGGGGCAGCCCCAACACTGAAGCTTTCTTT.